This TCR beta chain is drawn from a study of cytomegalovirus exposure and HLA in healthy donors. Per germline, CDR1 SGDLS and CDR2 YYNGEE. CDR3 size: 15 residues. V lost 4 bases and J 5 bases, leaving 19 bases between the germline ends. The PCR employed 60 Vbeta primers together with 13 Jbeta primers. Sequencing was performed with immunoSEQ multiplex PCR; in TCRdb, only in-frame clones are kept and a portion is missing. Of approximately 170,000 clones in the sample, roughly 77% were seen once. Sequencing input: PBMCs. The rearrangement joins TRBV9 to TRBJ2-7; D might be TRBD2 (7 bases). The sequence came from a woman aged 40 to 55 in good health and CMV-seropositive. DNA of the CDR3: TGTGCCAGCAGCCTCACCGCCGGGGGGCTCGACGAGCAGTACTTC. Encoded protein: CASSLTAGGLDEQYF.